Included here is one T cell receptor (beta chain) sequence, with context. Its target is unknown. This sample was included in a study of T cell responses to AZD1222 COVID-19 vaccine. Study background: Analysis merged second doses at about 4 or about 12 weeks. Findings of the study overall: Baseline antibody screening turned up just six or seven seropositive AZD1222 recipients. Sampling that yielded the repertoires occurred only after the peak T cell response. Unmutated variant regions reportedly attract nearly half of all spike-specific TCRs.

Sequencing used immunoSEQ multiplex PCR; TCRdb keeps in-frame clones, though not all of them. In the table there are 130,000 to 150,000 clones, more than 85% of which are singletons. CDR3 length: 15 residues. J lost 3 bases, V lost 7 bases, and 8 bases had no gene match. Germline loops: CDR1 MDHEN, CDR2 SYDVKM. The sample was peripheral blood, taken on day 0 of AZD1222 vaccination. The chain is built from TRBV28 and TRBJ1-1; the match to TRBD1 covers 10 bases. This receptor was identified in an adult in good health. The chain's CDR3 is CASTSDRGRDTEAFF. The CDR3 nucleotides are TGTGCCAGCACCTCAGACAGGGGGCGGGACACTGAAGCTTTCTTT.